This record looks at one T cell receptor (beta chain) sequence and its context. Its antigen is still unknown. The data are from a study of shared clonotypes between healthy human individuals. The wider study: Plates per donor: three CD4 naive, three CD4 memory, two CD8 naive, one CD8 memory. Study-wide points: It was expected that sequencing depth would affect clonotype sharing among donors. Naive subsets typically showed greater estimated richness than memory subsets.

Positively selected for CCR7, the CD45RO-negative cells used as naive CD8 cells excluded terminally differentiated effector memory CD45RA+ cells. The CDR3 contains 13 residues. The germline V and J ends were trimmed by 6 bases and 2 bases, with 11 bases remaining between them. CDR1 and CDR2 (germline): MNHEY, SMNVEV (reference sequence). About 30,000 T cell genomes, or 200 ng DNA, went into the sorted-subset replicate PCRs. TCRdb's table, derived via immunoSEQ multiplex PCR, lists solely in-frame clones and lacks some. Of millions of clones listed, 85% to 95% are singletons. This chain connects TRBV27 to TRBJ2-7; D is unclear. The sequence came from a man aged 18-30 years in good health. The specimen sequenced was naive CD8+ T cells sorted from blood. The CDR3 DNA is TGTGCCAGCAGCCCTCCCCGGCCCTACGAGCAGTACTTC. Its protein is CASSPPRPYEQYF.